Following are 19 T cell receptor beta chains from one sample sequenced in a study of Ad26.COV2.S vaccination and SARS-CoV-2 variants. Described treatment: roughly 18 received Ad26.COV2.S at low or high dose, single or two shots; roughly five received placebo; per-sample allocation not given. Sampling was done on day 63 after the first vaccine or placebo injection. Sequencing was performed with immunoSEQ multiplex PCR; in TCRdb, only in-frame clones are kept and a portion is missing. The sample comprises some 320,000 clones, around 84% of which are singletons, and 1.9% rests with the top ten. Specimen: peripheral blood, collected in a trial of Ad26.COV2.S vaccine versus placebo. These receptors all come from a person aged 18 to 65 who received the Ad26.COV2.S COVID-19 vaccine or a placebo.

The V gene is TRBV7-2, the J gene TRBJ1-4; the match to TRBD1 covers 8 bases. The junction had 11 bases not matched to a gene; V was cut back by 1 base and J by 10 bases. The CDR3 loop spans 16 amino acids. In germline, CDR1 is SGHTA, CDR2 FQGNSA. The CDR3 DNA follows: TGTGCCAGCAGCTTAGATCTCGGGACAGGCCTAGGAAAACTGTTTTTT. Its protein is CASSLDLGTGLGKLFF.

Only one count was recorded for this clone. The CDR3 spells CASSLGNYEQYF. CDR3 bases: TGCGCCAGCAGCTTGGGAAACTACGAGCAGTACTTC. The V and J genes are TRBV5-1 and TRBJ2-7; D unclear. CDR1 and CDR2 from the germline V gene are SGHRS and YFSETQ. The CDR3 consists of 12 residues. Between the trimmed V and J ends, which lost 0 bases and 3 bases, there was a span of 4 bases.

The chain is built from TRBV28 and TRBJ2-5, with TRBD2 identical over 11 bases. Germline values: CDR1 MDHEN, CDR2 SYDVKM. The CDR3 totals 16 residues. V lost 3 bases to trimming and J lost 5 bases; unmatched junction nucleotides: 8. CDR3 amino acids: CASSLVPGLAAETQYF. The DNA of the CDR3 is TGTGCCAGCAGTTTGGTACCGGGACTAGCGGCGGAGACCCAGTACTTC.

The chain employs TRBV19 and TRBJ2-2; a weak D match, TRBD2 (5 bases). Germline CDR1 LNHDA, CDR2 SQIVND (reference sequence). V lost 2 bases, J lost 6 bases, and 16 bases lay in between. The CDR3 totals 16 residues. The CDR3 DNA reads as TGTGCCAGTAGTATACATGTGGGGAGTCTTCCCGGGGAGCTGTTTTTT. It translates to CASSIHVGSLPGELFF.

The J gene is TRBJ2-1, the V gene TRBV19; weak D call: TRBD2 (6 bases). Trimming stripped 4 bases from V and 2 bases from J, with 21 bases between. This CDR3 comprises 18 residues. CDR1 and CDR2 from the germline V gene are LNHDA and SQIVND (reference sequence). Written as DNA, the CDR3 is TGTGCCAGTAGTACACAGAGGATGGCTAGCGCTCCCTACAATGAGCAGTTCTTC. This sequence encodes CASSTQRMASAPYNEQFF.

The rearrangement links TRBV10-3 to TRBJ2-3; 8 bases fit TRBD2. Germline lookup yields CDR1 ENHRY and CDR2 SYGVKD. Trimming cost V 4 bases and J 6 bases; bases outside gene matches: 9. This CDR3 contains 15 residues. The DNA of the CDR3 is TGTGCCATCAGTGCGGGTCGGGGGGGCTCGGATACGCAGTATTTT. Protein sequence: CAISAGRGGSDTQYF.

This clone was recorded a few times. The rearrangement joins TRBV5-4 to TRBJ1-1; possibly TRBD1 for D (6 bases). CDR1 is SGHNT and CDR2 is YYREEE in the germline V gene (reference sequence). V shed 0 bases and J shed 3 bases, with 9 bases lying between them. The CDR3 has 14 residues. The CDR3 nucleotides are TGTGCCAGCAGCTTGGGGGGGCGGTACACTGAAGCTTTCTTT. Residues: CASSLGGRYTEAFF.

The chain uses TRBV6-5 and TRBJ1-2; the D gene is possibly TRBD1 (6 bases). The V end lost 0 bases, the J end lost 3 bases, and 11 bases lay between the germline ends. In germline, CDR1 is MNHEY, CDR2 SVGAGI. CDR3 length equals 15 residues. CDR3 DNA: TGTGCCAGCAGTTACTCAAACAGGGAGGACTATGGCTACACCTTC. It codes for CASSYSNREDYGYTF.

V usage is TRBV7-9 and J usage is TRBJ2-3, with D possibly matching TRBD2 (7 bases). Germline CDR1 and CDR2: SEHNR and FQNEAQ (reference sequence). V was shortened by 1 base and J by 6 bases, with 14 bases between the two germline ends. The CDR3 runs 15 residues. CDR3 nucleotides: TGTGCCAGCAGCTTAGGGTGGGGGGGCTCGGATACGCAGTATTTT. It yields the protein CASSLGWGGSDTQYF.

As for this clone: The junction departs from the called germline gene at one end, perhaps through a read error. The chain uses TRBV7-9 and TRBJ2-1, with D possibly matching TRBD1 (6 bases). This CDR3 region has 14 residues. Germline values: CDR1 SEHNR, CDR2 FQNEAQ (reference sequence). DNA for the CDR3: TGTGCCAGCAACCTGGACAGATCACCCTCCTGGGTCCTCTTC. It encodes CASNLDRSPSWVLF. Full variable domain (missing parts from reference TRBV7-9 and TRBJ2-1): DTGVSQNPRHKITKRGQNVTFRCDPISEHNRLYWYRQTLGQGPEFLTYFQNEAQLEKSRLLSDRFSAERPKGSFSTLEIQRTEQGDSAMYLCASNLDRSPSWVLFGPGTRLTVL.

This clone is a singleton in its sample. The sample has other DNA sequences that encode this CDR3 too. The CDR3 here is CASSPGTVYGYTF. The CDR3 DNA follows: TGTGCCAGCAGCCCCGGGACAGTTTATGGCTACACCTTC. V is TRBV7-9 and J is TRBJ1-2, with TRBD1 matching over 7 bases. The junction had 5 bases not matched to a gene; V was cut back by 5 bases and J by 5 bases. This CDR3 is built from 13 residues. Germline V lookup: CDR1 SEHNR, CDR2 FQNEAQ (reference sequence).

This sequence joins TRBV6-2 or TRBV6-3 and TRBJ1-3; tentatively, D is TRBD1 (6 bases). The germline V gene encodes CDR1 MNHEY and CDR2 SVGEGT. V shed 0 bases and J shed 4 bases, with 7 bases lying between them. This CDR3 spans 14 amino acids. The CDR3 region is CASSYSDRGNTIYF. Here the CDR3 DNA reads TGTGCCAGCAGTTACTCGGACAGAGGAAACACCATATATTTT.

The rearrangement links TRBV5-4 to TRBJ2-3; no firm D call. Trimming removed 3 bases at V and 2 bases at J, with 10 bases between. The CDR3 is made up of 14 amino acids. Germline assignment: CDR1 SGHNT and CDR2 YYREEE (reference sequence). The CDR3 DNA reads TGTGCCAGCAGCTCACGCGGATACACAGATACGCAGTATTTT. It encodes CASSSRGYTDTQYF.

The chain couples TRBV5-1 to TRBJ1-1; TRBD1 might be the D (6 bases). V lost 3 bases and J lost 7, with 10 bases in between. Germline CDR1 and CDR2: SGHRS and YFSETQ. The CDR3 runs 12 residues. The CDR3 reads CASSWQGHEAFF. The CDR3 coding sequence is TGCGCCAGCAGCTGGCAGGGGCATGAAGCTTTCTTT.

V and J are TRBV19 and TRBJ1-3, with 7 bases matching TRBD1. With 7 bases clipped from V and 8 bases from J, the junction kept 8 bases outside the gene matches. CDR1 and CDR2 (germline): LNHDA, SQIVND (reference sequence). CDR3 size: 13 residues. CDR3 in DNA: TGTGCCAGTATTCCGACAGGGCGGCACACCATATATTTT. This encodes CASIPTGRHTIYF.

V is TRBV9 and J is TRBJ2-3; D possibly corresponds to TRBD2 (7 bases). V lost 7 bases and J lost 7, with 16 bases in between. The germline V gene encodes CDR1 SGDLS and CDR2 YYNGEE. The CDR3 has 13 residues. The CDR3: CASGGARINTQYF. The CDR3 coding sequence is TGTGCCAGCGGGGGGGCGCGCATTAATACGCAGTATTTT.

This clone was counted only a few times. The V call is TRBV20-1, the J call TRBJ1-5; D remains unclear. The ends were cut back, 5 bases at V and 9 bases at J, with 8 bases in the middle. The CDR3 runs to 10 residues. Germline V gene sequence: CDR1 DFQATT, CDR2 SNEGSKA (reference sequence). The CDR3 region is CSAGVRPQHF. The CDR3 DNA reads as TGCAGTGCTGGAGTCCGGCCCCAGCATTTT.

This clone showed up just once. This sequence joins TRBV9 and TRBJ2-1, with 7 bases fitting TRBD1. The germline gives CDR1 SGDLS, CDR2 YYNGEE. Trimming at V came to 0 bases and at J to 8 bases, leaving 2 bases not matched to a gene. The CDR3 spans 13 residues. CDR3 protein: CASSVGQGDEQFF. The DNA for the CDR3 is TGTGCCAGCAGCGTAGGACAGGGAGATGAGCAGTTCTTC.

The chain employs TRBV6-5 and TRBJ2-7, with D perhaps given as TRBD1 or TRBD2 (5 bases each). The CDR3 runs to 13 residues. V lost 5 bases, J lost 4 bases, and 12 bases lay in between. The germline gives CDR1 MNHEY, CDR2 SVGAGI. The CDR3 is CASSPGSKYEQYF. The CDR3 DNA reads TGTGCCAGCAGTCCAGGGAGTAAGTACGAGCAGTACTTC.